The clone carrying this T cell receptor (beta chain) was counted between two and nine times. What it recognizes is unknown. TCRdb independently ran MiXCR on the 5' RACE reads; one entry per CDR3 protein. The table has about 130,000 distinct CDR3 sequences, around 15% seen once. CDR1 SGHTA and CDR2 FQGNSA come from the germline V gene. The V end was cut by 2 bases, the J end by 4 bases, with 16 bases between. The CDR3 totals 16 residues. The data belong to a study of T-cell memory formation after mild COVID-19. Study-level findings and limits: Mostly located in CM and EM were contracting CD4+ clones, with contracting CD8+ clones located in EMRA. Pre-infection memory held some responding clones, suggesting pre-existing cross-reactive T cells responded.

This sequence was found in a man aged 18 to 29 who had mild COVID-19 (a few samples of this study predate the infection). Cell type and time point are not known. The gene calls are TRBV7-2 and TRBJ2-3; perhaps D is TRBD1 or TRBD2 (5 bases each). Sequencing was done on a sample of PBMCs or a T cell subset sorted from them (not recorded which). CDR3 sequence reads: CASSLSSGQGADTQYF. The CDR3 nucleotides are TGTGCCAGCAGCTTATCCTCAGGGCAGGGAGCAGATACGCAGTATTTT.